This T cell receptor beta chain appears in the sequencing data of a study of sequential checkpoint blockade in melanoma. Study-wide background: Randomization was 1:1 between first-line nivolumab→ipilimumab and ipilimumab→nivolumab. Maintenance nivolumab came after either treatment sequence.

The treatment here: randomized to nivolumab then ipilimumab (arm A) or the reverse (arm B). DNA-damaging chemotherapy had not been given to any patient beforehand. Live CD3+CD8+ CD19− CD56− cells were sorted from PBMCs. The CDR3 consists of 14 residues. Germline-derived CDR1 and CDR2 are SGDLS and YYNGEE. V was cut by 5 bases and J by 3 bases, with 12 bases left in between. TCRdb's copy holds only in-frame clones and misses some; the assay was immunoSEQ multiplex PCR. This sample has several thousand clones, with around 75% found just once. The chain is built from TRBV9 and TRBJ1-5, with a weak D call TRBD1 (6 bases). This clonotype originated in a human donor with melanoma. The sequencing here drew on CD8+ T cells sorted from blood (inferred from file names), taken from a patient given nivolumab and ipilimumab in sequence. Here the CDR3 reads CASSATGSNQPQHF. CDR3 sequence (DNA): TGTGCCAGCAGTGCCACAGGGTCCAATCAGCCCCAGCATTTT.